Listed here are 3 T cell receptor beta chains from one sample, sequenced in a study of a mutant IDH1 vaccine in newly diagnosed glioma. The time point denotes: week 23, last vaccination. With topical imiquimod, each dose of the vaccine consisted of 300 ug of mutant IDH1 20-mer peptide. Their cognate antigens are unknown. Clones were read by immunoSEQ multiplex PCR, and TCRdb kept only the in-frame ones, dropping some. This sample has around 54,000 clones, with about 90% found just once. The starting material was PBMCs, obtained from a glioma patient whose treatment included an IDH1 peptide vaccine. Receptors originate from a man between 40 and 49 years old with glioma.

Only one count was recorded for this clone. The V and J genes are TRBV6-4 and TRBJ2-2; TRBD2 might be the D (6 bases). This CDR3 is 13 amino acids long. Germline loops: CDR1 MRHNA, CDR2 SNTAGT. The V gene lost 6 bases and the J gene lost 7 bases, with 12 bases spanning the gap. The CDR3 loop reads CASRLGSGGELFF. As DNA, the CDR3 is TGTGCCAGCAGGCTCGGGAGTGGCGGGGAGCTGTTTTTT.

V usage is TRBV5-1 and J usage is TRBJ2-5, with 14 bases aligning to TRBD2. CDR3 size: 18 residues. V lost 4 bases, J lost 5 bases, and 13 bases stayed unmatched. The germline V gene encodes CDR1 SGHRS and CDR2 YFSETQ. CDR3 region: CASSLGTSGRGFGETQYF. CDR3 nucleotide sequence: TGCGCCAGCAGCCTGGGGACTAGCGGGAGAGGCTTCGGGGAGACCCAGTACTTC.

The CDR3 nucleotides are TGTGCCAGCTCACCAGGGGAGGGGAGTAACAATGAGCAGTTCTTC. Protein: CASSPGEGSNNEQFF. The rearrangement links TRBV18 to TRBJ2-1, with 7 positions matching TRBD2. Germline values: CDR1 KGHSH, CDR2 LQKENI. Trimming removed 2 bases from V and 5 bases from J; junction bases left unmatched: 6. This CDR3 contains 15 residues.